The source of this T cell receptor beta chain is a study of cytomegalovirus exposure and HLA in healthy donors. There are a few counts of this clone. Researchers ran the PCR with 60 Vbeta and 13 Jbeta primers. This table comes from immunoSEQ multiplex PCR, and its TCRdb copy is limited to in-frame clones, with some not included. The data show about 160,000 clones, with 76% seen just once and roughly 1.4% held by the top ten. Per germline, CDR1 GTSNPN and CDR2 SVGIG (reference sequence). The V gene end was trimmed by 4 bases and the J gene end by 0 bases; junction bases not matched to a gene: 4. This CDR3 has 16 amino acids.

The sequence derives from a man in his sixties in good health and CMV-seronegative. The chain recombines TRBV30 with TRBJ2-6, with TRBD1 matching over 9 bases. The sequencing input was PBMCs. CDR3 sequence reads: CAWKQGARSGANVLTF. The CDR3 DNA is TGTGCCTGGAAACAGGGGGCTCGCTCTGGGGCCAACGTCCTGACTTTC.